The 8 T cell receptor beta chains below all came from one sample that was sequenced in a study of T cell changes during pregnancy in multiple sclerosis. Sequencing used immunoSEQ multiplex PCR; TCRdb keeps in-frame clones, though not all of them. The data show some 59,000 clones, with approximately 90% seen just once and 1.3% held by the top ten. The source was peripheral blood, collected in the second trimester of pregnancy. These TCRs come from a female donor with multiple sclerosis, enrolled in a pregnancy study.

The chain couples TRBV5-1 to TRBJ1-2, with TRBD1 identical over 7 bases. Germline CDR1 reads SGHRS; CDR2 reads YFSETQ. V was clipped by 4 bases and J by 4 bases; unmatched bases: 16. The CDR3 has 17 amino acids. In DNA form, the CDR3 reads TGCGCCAGCAGCCCTAAGGGGGCCGCGTACCAACCCTATGGCTACACCTTC. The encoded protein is CASSPKGAAYQPYGYTF.

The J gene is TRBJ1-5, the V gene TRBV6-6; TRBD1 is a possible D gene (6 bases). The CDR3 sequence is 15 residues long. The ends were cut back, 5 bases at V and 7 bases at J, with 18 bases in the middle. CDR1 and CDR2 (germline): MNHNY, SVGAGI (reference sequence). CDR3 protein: CASSQLDRLGQPQHF. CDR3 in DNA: TGTGCCAGCAGTCAACTAGACAGGCTCGGCCAGCCCCAGCATTTT.

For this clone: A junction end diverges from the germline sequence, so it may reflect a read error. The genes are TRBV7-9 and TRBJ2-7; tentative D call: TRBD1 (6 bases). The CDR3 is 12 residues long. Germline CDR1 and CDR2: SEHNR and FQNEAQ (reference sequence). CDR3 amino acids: CASNLQGYEQYF. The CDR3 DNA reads TGTGCCAGCAACTTACAGGGCTACGAGCAGTACTTC.

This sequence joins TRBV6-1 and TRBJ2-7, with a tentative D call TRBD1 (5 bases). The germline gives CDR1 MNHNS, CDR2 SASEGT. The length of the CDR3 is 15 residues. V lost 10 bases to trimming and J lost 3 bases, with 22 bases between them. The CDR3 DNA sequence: TGTGCCACCACAACTCAGGGTGGCTGGAGCTACGAGCAGTACTTC. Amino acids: CATTTQGGWSYEQYF.

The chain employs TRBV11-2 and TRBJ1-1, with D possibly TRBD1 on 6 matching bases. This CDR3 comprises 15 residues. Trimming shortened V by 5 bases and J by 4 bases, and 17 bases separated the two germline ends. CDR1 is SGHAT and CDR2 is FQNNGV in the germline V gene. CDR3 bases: TGTGCCAGCAGCCAACTCAGGGGCAGGGGCACTGAAGCTTTCTTT. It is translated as CASSQLRGRGTEAFF.

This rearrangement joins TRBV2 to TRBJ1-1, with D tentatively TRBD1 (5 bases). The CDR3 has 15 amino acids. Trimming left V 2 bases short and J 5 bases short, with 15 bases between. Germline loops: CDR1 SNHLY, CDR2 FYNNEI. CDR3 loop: CASSESPGWNTEAFF. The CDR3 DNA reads TGTGCCAGCAGTGAATCCCCAGGGTGGAATACTGAAGCTTTCTTT. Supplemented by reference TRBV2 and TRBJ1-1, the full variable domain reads EPEVTQTPSHQVTQMGQEVILRCVPISNHLYFYWYRQILGQKVEFLVSFYNNEISEKSEIFDDQFSVERPDGSNFTLKIRSTKLEDSAMYFCASSESPGWNTEAFFGQGTRLTVV.

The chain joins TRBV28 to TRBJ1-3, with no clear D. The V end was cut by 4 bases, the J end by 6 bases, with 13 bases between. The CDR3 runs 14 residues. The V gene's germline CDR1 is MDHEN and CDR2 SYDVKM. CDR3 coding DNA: TGTGCCAGCAGTTCCCACTTTACTATAAACACCATATATTTT. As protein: CASSSHFTINTIYF.

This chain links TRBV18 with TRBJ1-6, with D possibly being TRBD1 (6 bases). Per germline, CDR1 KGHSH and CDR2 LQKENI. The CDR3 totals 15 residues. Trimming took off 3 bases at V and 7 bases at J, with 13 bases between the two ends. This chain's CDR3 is CASSPASRGNSPLHF. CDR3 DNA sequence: TGTGCCAGCTCACCGGCATCCAGGGGAAATTCACCCCTCCACTTT.